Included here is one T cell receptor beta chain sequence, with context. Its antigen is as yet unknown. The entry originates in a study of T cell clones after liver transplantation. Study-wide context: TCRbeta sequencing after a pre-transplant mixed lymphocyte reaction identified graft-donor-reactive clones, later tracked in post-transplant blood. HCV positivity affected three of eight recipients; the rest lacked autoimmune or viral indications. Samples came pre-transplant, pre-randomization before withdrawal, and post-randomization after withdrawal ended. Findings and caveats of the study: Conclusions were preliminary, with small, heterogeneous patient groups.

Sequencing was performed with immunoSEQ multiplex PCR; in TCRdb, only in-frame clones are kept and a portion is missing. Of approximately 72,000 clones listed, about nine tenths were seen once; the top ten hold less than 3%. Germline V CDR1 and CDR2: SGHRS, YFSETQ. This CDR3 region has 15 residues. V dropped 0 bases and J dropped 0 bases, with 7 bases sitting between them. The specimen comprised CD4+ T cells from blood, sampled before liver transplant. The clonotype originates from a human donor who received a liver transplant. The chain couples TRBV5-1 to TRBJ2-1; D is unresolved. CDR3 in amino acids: CASSLDGSSYNEQFF. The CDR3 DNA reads TGCGCCAGCAGCTTGGACGGAAGCTCCTACAATGAGCAGTTCTTC.